The TCR beta chain under discussion was sequenced for a study of T cell repertoires in cytomegalovirus infection. The wider study: CMV infection together with matching HLA type was indicated by public TCR beta signatures. Regarding the study as a whole: Dominant in the ex vivo response were TCR beta clonotypes restricted by HLA-C and specific for CMV.

Each CDR3 protein is one row after TCRdb ran MiXCR on the reads. Among roughly 45,000 distinct CDR3 sequences listed, under 25% were seen once. Germline CDR1 LNHDA, CDR2 SQIVND (reference sequence). This CDR3 contains 15 residues. A few counts support this clonotype. Its matching antigen is unknown. The sample in question was CD8+ T cells from cultured PBMCs, obtained from culture after CMV antigen stimulation. The chain recombines TRBV19 with TRBJ2-6, with TRBD2 matching 7 bases. This receptor was obtained from a human donor in good health (CMV status not recorded). Some clones in this sample may be carry-over from other donors' samples. Written as DNA, the CDR3 is TGTGCAACTACAGCGGGACCCTCTGGGGCCAACGTCCTGACTTTC. Amino acid sequence: CATTAGPSGANVLTF.